These T cell receptor beta chains were read from a single sample in a study of beta chain features in type 1 diabetes. Using immunoSEQ multiplex PCR, the repertoire was profiled, and TCRdb retains in-frame clones only, with some absent. The sample consists of 350,000 to 400,000 clones, less than 15% of them appearing once. Sequencing was performed on naive CD4+ T cells from blood. All receptors come from a woman in her late teens or twenties in good health. Each CDR3 is given with its conserved first and last residue. The D gene is left open where the match is weak. Clone size appears in some rows only: once, few, many, or a class for an expanded clone.

D gene,V gene,J gene,clone size,CDR3 protein,CDR3 DNA
-,TRBV29-1,TRBJ2-3,-,CSVAFVAASTDTQYF,TGCAGCGTCGCCTTTGTGGCTGCTAGCACAGATACGCAGTATTTT
TRBD2,TRBV28,TRBJ2-7,-,CASRAGGPHEQYF,TGTGCCAGCAGAGCGGGAGGGCCCCACGAGCAGTACTTC
-,TRBV18,TRBJ2-7,few,CASSPPAAYYEQYF,TGTGCCAGCTCACCACCGGCCGCATACTACGAGCAGTACTTC
TRBD2,TRBV7-2,TRBJ2-7,-,CASSLVFASGSYEQYF,TGTGCCAGCAGCTTAGTATTTGCTAGCGGCTCCTACGAGCAGTACTTC
TRBD2,TRBV29-1,TRBJ2-7,-,CSVALPLAGEGEQYF,TGCAGCGTTGCCCTCCCCCTAGCGGGAGAGGGGGAGCAGTACTTC
TRBD1,TRBV9,TRBJ2-2,-,CASSPQNRGEVTGELFF,TGTGCCAGCAGCCCACAGAACAGGGGCGAGGTCACCGGGGAGCTGTTTTTT
-,TRBV5-6,TRBJ1-2,few,CASSLFSGSGYTF,TGTGCCAGCAGCTTGTTCTCTGGCAGTGGCTACACCTTC
TRBD1,TRBV2,TRBJ1-2,-,CASSQDRGGYTF,TGTGCCAGCAGTCAGGACAGGGGAGGCTACACCTTC
TRBD1,TRBV29-1,TRBJ1-1,-,CSVDPGGTEAFF,TGCAGCGTTGATCCAGGGGGCACTGAAGCTTTCTTT
-,TRBV7-9,TRBJ2-2,-,CASSPHGGNTGELFF,TGTGCCAGCAGTCCCCACGGGGGGAACACCGGGGAGCTGTTTTTT
-,TRBV7-9,TRBJ2-1,-,CASSNPGLDEQFF,TGTGCCAGCAGCAACCCCGGACTCGATGAGCAGTTCTTC
-,TRBV27,TRBJ2-7,-,CASTSSRLPIYEQYF,TGTGCCAGCACCTCCTCCAGGCTCCCGATCTACGAGCAGTACTTC
-,TRBV7-9,TRBJ2-7,few,CASSFYEEQYF,TGTGCCAGCAGCTTCTATGAAGAGCAGTACTTC
TRBD1,TRBV18,TRBJ2-1,few,CASSGTGISNNEQFF,TGTGCCAGCTCCGGGACAGGGATCAGCAACAATGAGCAGTTCTTC
TRBD2,TRBV4-2,TRBJ2-7,-,CASSHMGASGKSEQYF,TGTGCCAGCAGCCACATGGGGGCTAGCGGGAAGAGCGAGCAGTACTTC
-,TRBV16,TRBJ2-7,few,CASSPPVGGGTGEQYF,TGTGCCAGCAGCCCGCCTGTGGGCGGCGGGACGGGCGAGCAGTACTTC
-,TRBV30,TRBJ2-7,once,CAWSVQVYEQYF,TGTGCCTGGAGTGTTCAGGTCTACGAGCAGTACTTC
TRBD1,TRBV19,TRBJ2-3,few,CASRPGQGADTQYF,TGTGCCAGCAGACCGGGACAGGGTGCCGATACGCAGTATTTT
-,TRBV7-2,TRBJ2-1,few,CASSSQGYNEQFF,TGTGCCAGCAGCTCGCAGGGATACAATGAGCAGTTCTTC
-,TRBV28,TRBJ2-7,few,CASSLQGTYEQYF,TGTGCCAGCAGTTTGCAGGGCACCTACGAGCAGTACTTC
TRBD2,TRBV29-1,TRBJ2-6,few,CSVKLAGGTGANVLTF,TGCAGCGTCAAACTAGCGGGAGGGACGGGGGCCAACGTCCTGACTTTC
TRBD1,TRBV14,TRBJ2-1,few,CASSLGTAASNEQFF,TGTGCCAGCAGCCTAGGGACAGCAGCGAGCAATGAGCAGTTCTTC
-,TRBV30,TRBJ2-7,few,CAWSERQKHYF,TGTGCCTGGAGCGAGAGACAGAAACATTACTTC
TRBD1,TRBV5-1,TRBJ1-5,few,CASSPSTGNQPQHF,TGCGCCAGCAGCCCTTCGACAGGGAATCAGCCCCAGCATTTT
TRBD1,TRBV18,TRBJ2-7,few,CASSTGTGFSGQYF,TGTGCCAGCTCCACCGGGACAGGGTTCTCAGGGCAGTACTTC
TRBD1,TRBV18,TRBJ1-1,few,CASSPGQGHTEAFF,TGTGCCAGCTCACCGGGACAGGGCCACACTGAAGCTTTCTTT
-,TRBV4-3,TRBJ2-3,-,CASSQGPGEKQYF,TGCGCCAGCAGCCAAGGGCCGGGAGAGAAGCAGTATTTT
TRBD1,TRBV30,TRBJ1-1,few,CAWGQQGFRTEAFF,TGTGCCTGGGGTCAACAGGGGTTCCGCACTGAAGCTTTCTTT
-,TRBV5-1,TRBJ1-2,few,CASSFGQAGYTF,TGCGCCAGCAGCTTCGGCCAGGCGGGCTACACCTTC
-,TRBV28,TRBJ1-1,-,CASEKPNLRGFGTEAFF,TGTGCCAGCGAGAAGCCAAACCTCAGGGGCTTCGGCACTGAAGCTTTCTTT
-,TRBV4-3,TRBJ1-2,few,CASSQLDGGGYGYTF,TGCGCCAGCAGCCAATTAGATGGGGGAGGCTATGGCTACACCTTC
TRBD1,TRBV30,TRBJ1-5,-,CAWSPRARGRQPQHF,TGTGCCTGGAGTCCCAGAGCCAGGGGGCGTCAGCCCCAGCATTTT
-,TRBV19,TRBJ1-5,few,CASSRGIRQPQHF,TGTGCCAGTAGCAGAGGGATAAGGCAGCCCCAGCATTTT
TRBD1,TRBV29-1,TRBJ2-3,few,CSVGQGGTDTQYF,TGCAGCGTAGGACAGGGCGGCACAGATACGCAGTATTTT
-,TRBV7-2,TRBJ2-3,-,CASARWTRDTDTQYF,TGTGCCAGCGCCCGCTGGACGCGGGATACAGATACGCAGTATTTT
TRBD2,TRBV27,TRBJ2-5,-,CASSLDLAGGVETQYF,TGTGCCAGCAGTTTAGACCTCGCGGGAGGGGTAGAGACCCAGTACTTC
TRBD1,TRBV9,TRBJ2-2,few,CASSVVDRAGELFF,TGTGCCAGCAGCGTAGTAGACAGGGCCGGGGAGCTGTTTTTT
TRBD1,TRBV29-1,TRBJ1-1,-,CSVDWGQGGTEAFF,TGCAGCGTTGACTGGGGACAGGGGGGCACTGAAGCTTTCTTT
TRBD1,TRBV30,TRBJ1-2,few,CAWRDMDRHRYGYTF,TGTGCCTGGAGGGATATGGACAGGCACCGCTATGGCTACACCTTC
-,TRBV7-2,TRBJ1-1,-,CASSFREGGTEAFF,TGTGCCAGCAGCTTCAGGGAGGGCGGCACTGAAGCTTTCTTT
TRBD2,TRBV4-1,TRBJ2-5,-,CASSRLAHQETQYF,TGCGCCAGCAGCCGACTAGCGCACCAAGAGACCCAGTACTTC
-,TRBV18,TRBJ2-7,-,CASSPASSHQQYF,TGTGCCAGCTCACCGGCTAGCTCCCACCAGCAGTACTTC
-,TRBV29-1,TRBJ2-2,few,CSVTRTANTGELFF,TGCAGCGTAACAAGGACAGCGAACACCGGGGAGCTGTTTTTT
-,TRBV28,TRBJ2-6,-,CASSFLTTSGANVLTF,TGTGCCAGCAGCTTTCTAACCACCTCGGGGGCCAACGTCCTGACTTTC
-,TRBV29-1,TRBJ1-1,few,CSVQRSSLTEAFF,TGCAGCGTTCAACGGAGCTCTTTAACTGAAGCTTTCTTT
-,TRBV25-1,TRBJ1-3,few,CASTTRAGSSGNTIYF,TGTGCCAGCACCACGCGGGCAGGAAGCTCTGGAAACACCATATATTTT